The T cell receptor (beta chain) under discussion was sequenced for a study of T cell responses to AZD1222 COVID-19 vaccine (dated by TCRdb to the early 2020s). Broadly, across the study: AZD1222 recipients whose second dose came at about 4 weeks and those whose second dose came at about 12 weeks were combined into one group, since spike-specific TCR depth and breadth did not differ between the two schedules. TCR sequencing covered some 240 trial participants: 207 given two doses of AZD1222 and approximately 25 given two doses of MenACWY control vaccine. Enrollment into the trials was organized by age into subgroups of 18-55, 56-69 and 70-plus years, and those subgroups contained roughly 150, 30 and 60 TCR-sequenced participants, respectively. General findings and caveats noted by the study authors: Conclusions about previously exposed vaccinees are limited because only 6 or 7 AZD1222 recipients were SARS-CoV-2 seropositive at baseline. CD4 TCRs associated with the vaccine covered the entire spike protein, and the dominant responses were in regions 160-218 and 743-854. Reportedly, close to half of the unique spike-specific TCRs recognized epitopes lying outside the regions that are mutated in the B.1.351 and B.1.1.7 variants. In the small 56-69-year group, the increase in depth fell short of significance, most likely because of low power. Spike-specific TCR breadth and depth rose significantly after two AZD1222 doses compared with day 0 and with MenACWY recipients. Participants were mostly white British and included more females than males, and it was suggested by the authors that clonal diversity may have been underestimated. Because no day 14 peak-response samples were available, repertoires were characterized only after the peak T cell response.

Regarding this clone: Its target antigen remains unknown. No much larger clone exists at a distance of one base, and base qualities are not known.

This sample's time point label indicates: baseline before first vaccination. Vaccinee samples were obtained from the UK trials COV001 and COV002, which included a single-blind randomized controlled phase 2/3 trial of AZD1222 (ChAdOx1 nCoV-19) in healthy adults. Trial participant PBMC samples were collected at day 0 and day 28 after the second dose for TCRbeta chain sequencing. Trimming takes 3 bases off V and 7 bases off J; junction bases not matched to a gene: 6. CDR1 and CDR2 were assigned from the germline V gene as SGHRS and YFSETQ. CDR3 length: 15 amino acids, cysteine to phenylalanine. Only the CDR3 part of the read is kept: 45 bases, read in frame from the first base. The CDR3 regions of human TCRbeta chains were subjected to immunosequencing. From the authors' description of their analysis: Repertoire TCRs were checked for matches against a reference library of SARS-CoV-2-specific TCRs that had been generated using the MIRA antigen-specificity platform. Breadth was defined as the fraction of unique TCRs that were SARS-CoV-2-associated. Depth was defined as the fraction of total T cells that were SARS-CoV-2-associated. Each spike-specific TCR was assigned to its reactive spike region and to a CD4 or CD8 class using the MIRA data. Log10-transformed breadth and depth values were compared by one-way ANOVA with Sidak's multiple comparisons tests. TCRdb mirrors the immuneACCESS table, restricted to in-frame sequences. Some clones are absent from its copies; in checked studies, under half trace to an unresolved V gene, and the reason for the others is unknown. V, J and clone size are those of that table, while D and trimming were read from the DNA. Across this sample there are about 160,000 clones, with about nine tenths seen only once. The top ten clones comprise around 5.5% of the sample.

The rearranged segments are TRBV5-1 and TRBJ1-6, with TRBD1 matching 8 junction bases. The sequencing here drew on peripheral blood, taken on day 0 of AZD1222 vaccination. This sequence was found in an adult in good health. The nucleotides read TGCGCCAGCAGCTCGGACAGGGATTCCAATTCACCCCTCCACTTT. Its amino acids are CASSSDRDSNSPLHF.